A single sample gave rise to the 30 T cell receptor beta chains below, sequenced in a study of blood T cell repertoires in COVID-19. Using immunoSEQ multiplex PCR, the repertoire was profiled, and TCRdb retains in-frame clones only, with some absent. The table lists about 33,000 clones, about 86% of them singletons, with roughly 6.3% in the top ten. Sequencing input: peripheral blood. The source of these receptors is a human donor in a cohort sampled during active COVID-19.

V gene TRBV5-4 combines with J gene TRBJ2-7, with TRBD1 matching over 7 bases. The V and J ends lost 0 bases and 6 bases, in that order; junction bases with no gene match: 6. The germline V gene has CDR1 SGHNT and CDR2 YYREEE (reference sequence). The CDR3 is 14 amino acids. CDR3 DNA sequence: TGTGCCAGCAGCTTGGAGCGACAGGGCATCGAGCAGTACTTC. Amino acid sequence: CASSLERQGIEQYF.

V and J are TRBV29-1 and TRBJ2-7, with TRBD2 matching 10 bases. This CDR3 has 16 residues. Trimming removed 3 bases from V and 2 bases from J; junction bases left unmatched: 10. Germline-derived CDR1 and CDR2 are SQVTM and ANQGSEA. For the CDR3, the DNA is TGCAGCGTTGATGGGCTAGCGGGGGCGGCCGCCTACGAGCAGTACTTC. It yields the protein CSVDGLAGAAAYEQYF.

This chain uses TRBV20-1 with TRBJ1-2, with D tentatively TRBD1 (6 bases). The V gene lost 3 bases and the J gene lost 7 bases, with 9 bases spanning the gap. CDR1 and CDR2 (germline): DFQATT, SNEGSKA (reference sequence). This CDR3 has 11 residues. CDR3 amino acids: CSASLGGGYTF. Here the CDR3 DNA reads TGCAGTGCTAGTTTAGGGGGTGGCTACACCTTC.

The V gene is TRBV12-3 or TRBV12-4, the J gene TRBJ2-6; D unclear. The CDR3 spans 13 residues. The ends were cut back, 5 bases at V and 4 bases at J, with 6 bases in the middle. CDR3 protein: CASSTAGANVLTF. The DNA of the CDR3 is TGTGCCAGCAGTACCGCGGGGGCCAACGTCCTGACTTTC.

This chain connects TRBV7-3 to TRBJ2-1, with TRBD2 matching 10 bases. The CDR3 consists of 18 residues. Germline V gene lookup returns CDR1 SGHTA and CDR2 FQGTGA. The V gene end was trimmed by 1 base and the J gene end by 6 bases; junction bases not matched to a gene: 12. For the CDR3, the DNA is TGTGCCAGCAGCTTAAACTCGCCCGGAGCGGGAGGGCCCAATGAGCAGTTCTTC. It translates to CASSLNSPGAGGPNEQFF.

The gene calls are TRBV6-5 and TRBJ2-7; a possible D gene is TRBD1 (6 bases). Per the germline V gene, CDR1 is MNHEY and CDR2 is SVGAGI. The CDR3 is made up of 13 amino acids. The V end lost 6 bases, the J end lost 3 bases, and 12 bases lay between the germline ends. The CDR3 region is CASSRGTFYEQYF. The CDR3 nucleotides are TGTGCCAGCAGCCGTGGGACATTCTACGAGCAGTACTTC.

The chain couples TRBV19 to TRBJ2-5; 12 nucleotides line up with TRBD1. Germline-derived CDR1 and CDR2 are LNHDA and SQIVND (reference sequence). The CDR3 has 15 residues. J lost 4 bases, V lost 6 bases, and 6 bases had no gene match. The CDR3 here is CASRPGTGGRETQYF. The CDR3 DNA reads TGTGCCAGTAGACCCGGGACAGGGGGCCGAGAGACCCAGTACTTC.

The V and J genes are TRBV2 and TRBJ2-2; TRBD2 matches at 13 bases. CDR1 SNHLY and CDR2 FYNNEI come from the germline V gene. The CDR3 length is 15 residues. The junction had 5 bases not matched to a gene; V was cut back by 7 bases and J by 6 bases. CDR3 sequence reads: CASTTSGGRAGELFF. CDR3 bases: TGTGCCAGCACGACTAGCGGGGGGAGGGCCGGGGAGCTGTTTTTT.

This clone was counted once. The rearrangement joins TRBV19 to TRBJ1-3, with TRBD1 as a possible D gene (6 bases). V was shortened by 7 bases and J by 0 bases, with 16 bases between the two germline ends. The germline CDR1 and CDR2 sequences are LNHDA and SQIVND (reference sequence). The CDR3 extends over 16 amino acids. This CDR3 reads CASTLTGSHSGNTIYF. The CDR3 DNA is TGTGCCAGTACATTGACAGGATCTCACTCTGGAAACACCATATATTTT.

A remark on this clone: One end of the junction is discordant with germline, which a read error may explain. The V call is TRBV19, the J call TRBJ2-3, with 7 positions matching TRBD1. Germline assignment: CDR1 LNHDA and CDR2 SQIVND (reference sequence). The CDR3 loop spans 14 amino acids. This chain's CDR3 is CASSIEQGIRTQYF. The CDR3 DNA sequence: TGTGCCAGTAGCATAGAACAGGGGATCCGTACGCAGTATTTT. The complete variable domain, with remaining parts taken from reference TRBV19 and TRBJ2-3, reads DGGITQSPKYLFRKEGQNVTLSCEQNLNHDAMYWYRQDPGQGLRLIYYSQIVNDFQKGDIAEGYSVSREKKESFPLTVTSAQKNPTAFYLCASSIEQGIRTQYFGPGTRLTVL.

The CDR3 protein is CATSGQGQGANTGELFF. For the CDR3, the DNA is TGTGCCACCAGTGGCCAGGGACAGGGAGCGAACACCGGGGAGCTGTTTTTT. This chain uses TRBV24-1 with TRBJ2-2; TRBD1 aligns across 9 bases. The ends lost 5 bases at V and 0 bases at J; junction bases unmatched: 6. The CDR3 loop spans 17 amino acids. Germline lookup yields CDR1 KGHDR and CDR2 SFDVKD.

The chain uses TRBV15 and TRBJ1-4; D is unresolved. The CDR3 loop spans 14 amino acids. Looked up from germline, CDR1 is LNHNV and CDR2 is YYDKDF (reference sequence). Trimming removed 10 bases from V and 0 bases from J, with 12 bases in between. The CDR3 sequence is CASLCATTNEKLFF. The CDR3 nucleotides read TGTGCCAGCTTGTGTGCGACAACTAATGAAAAACTGTTTTTT.

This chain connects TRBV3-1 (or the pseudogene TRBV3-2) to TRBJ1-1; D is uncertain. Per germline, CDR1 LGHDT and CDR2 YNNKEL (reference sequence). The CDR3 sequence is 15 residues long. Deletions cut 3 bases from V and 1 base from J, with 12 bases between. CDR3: CASSHWRSPNTEAFF. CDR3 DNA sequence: TGTGCCAGCAGCCACTGGAGGAGTCCGAACACTGAAGCTTTCTTT.

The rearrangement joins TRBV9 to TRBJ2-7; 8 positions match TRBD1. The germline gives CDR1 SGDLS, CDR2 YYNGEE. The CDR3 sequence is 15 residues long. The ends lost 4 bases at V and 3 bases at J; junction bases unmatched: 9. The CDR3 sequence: CASSIGQGVYYEQYF. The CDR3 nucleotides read TGTGCCAGCAGCATCGGACAGGGAGTTTACTACGAGCAGTACTTC. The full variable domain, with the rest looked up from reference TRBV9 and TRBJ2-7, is DSGVTQTPKHLITATGQRVTLRCSPRSGDLSVYWYQQSLDQGLQFLIQYYNGEERAKGNILERFSAQQFPDLHSELNLSSLELGDSALYFCASSIGQGVYYEQYFGPGTRLTVT.

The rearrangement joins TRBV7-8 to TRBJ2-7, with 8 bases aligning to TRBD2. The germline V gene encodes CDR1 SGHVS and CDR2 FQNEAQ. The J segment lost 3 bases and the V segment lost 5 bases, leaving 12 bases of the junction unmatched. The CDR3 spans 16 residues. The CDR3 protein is CASSQLMPGLVYEQYF. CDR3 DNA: TGTGCCAGCAGCCAACTAATGCCGGGACTAGTCTACGAGCAGTACTTC.

The DNA of the CDR3 is TGTGCCAGCAGCCGAAGGGACAGCGGATTAGCCAAAAACATTCAGTACTTC. Translation: CASSRRDSGLAKNIQYF. The chain combines TRBV7-8 with TRBJ2-4, with 7 nucleotides matching TRBD1. V trimming: 5 bases; J trimming: 0 bases; junction bases outside the gene matches: 10. The CDR3 spans 17 residues. Germline V gene lookup returns CDR1 SGHVS and CDR2 FQNEAQ. Full variable domain (rest looked up from reference TRBV7-8 and TRBJ2-4): GAGVSQSPRYKVAKRGQDVALRCDPISGHVSLFWYQQALGQGPEFLTYFQNEAQLDKSGLPSDRFFAERPEGSVSTLKIQRTQQEDSAVYLCASSRRDSGLAKNIQYFGAGTRLSVL.

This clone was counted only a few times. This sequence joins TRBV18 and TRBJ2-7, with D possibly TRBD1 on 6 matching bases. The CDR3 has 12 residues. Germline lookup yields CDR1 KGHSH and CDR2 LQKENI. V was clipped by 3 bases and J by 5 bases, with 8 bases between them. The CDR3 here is CASSPYRDEQYF. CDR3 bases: TGTGCCAGCTCACCCTACAGGGACGAGCAGTACTTC.

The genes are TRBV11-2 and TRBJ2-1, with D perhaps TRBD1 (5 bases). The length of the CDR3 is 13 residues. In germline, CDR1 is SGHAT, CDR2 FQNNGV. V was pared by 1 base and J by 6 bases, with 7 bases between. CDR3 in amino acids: CASSLGQPNEQFF. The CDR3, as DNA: TGTGCCAGCAGCTTAGGACAGCCCAATGAGCAGTTCTTC. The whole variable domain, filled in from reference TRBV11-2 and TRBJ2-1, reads EAGVAQSPRYKIIEKRQSVAFWCNPISGHATLYWYQQILGQGPKLLIQFQNNGVVDDSQLPKDRFSAERLKGVDSTLKIQPAKLEDSAVYLCASSLGQPNEQFFGPGTRLTVL.

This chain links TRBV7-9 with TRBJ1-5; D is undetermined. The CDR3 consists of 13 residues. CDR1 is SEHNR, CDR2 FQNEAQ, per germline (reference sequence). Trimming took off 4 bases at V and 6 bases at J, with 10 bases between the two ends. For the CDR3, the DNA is TGTGCCAGCAGCTCCCGTGAGGGTCAGCCCCAGCATTTT. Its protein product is CASSSREGQPQHF.

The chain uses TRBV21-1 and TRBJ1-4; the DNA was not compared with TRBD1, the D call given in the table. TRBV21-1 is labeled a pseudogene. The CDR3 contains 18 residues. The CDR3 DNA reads TGTGCCAGCAGGTTACCGGGACAGGGGTCTACAACTAATGAAAAACTGTTTTTT. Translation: CASRLPGQGSTTNEKLFF.

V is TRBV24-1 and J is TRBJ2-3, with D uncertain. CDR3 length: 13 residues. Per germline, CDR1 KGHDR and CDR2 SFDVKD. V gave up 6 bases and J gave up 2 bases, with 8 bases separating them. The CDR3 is CATSLSFTDTQYF. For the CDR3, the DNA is TGTGCCACCAGTCTGTCCTTCACAGATACGCAGTATTTT.

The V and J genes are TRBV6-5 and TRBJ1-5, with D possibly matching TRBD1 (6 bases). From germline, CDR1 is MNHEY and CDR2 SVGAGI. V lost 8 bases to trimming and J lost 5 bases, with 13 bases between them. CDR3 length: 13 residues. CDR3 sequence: CASRRGGDQPQHF. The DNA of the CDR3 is TGTGCCAGCCGTAGGGGGGGGGATCAGCCCCAGCATTTT.

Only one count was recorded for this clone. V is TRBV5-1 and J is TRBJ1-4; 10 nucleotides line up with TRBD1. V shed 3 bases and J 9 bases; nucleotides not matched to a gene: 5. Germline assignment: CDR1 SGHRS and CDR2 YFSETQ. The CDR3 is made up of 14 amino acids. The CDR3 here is CASSSDRGDQKLFF. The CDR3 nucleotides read TGCGCCAGCAGCTCGGACAGGGGGGACCAAAAACTGTTTTTT.

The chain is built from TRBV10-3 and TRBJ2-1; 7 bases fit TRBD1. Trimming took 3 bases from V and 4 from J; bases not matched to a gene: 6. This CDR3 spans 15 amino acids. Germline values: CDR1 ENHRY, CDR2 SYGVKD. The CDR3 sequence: CAISEGTAIYNEQFF. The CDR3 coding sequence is TGTGCCATCAGTGAAGGGACAGCTATTTACAATGAGCAGTTCTTC.

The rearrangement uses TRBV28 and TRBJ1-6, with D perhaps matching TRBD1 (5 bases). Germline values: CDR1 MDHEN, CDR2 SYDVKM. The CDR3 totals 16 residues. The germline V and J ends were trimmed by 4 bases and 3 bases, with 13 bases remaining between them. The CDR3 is CASSSPPTVYNSPLHF. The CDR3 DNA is TGTGCCAGCAGTTCCCCCCCGACAGTCTATAATTCACCCCTCCACTTT.

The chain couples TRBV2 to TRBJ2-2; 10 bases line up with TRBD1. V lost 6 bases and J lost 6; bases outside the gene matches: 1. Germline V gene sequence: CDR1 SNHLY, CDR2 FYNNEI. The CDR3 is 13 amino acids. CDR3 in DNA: TGTGCCAGCAGGGGACAGGGGCCCGGGGAGCTGTTTTTT. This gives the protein CASRGQGPGELFF.

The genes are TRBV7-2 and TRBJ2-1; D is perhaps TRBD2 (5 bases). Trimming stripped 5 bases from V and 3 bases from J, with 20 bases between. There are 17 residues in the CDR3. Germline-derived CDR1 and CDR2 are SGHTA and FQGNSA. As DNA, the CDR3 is TGTGCCAGCAGCAACCACCCCCCGTGGGCGGGCTACAATGAGCAGTTCTTC. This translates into CASSNHPPWAGYNEQFF.

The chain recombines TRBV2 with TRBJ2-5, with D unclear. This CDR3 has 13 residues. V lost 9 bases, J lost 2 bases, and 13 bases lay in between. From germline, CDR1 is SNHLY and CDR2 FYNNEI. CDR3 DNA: TGTGCCAGTTTCCCCGGTCCACAAGAGACCCAGTACTTC. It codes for CASFPGPQETQYF.

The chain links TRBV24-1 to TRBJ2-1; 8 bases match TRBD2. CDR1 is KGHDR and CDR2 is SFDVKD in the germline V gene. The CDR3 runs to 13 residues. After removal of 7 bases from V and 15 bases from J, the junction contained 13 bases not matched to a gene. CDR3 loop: CATSVDPGTRRFF. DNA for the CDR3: TGTGCCACCAGCGTCGACCCCGGGACTAGACGGTTCTTC.

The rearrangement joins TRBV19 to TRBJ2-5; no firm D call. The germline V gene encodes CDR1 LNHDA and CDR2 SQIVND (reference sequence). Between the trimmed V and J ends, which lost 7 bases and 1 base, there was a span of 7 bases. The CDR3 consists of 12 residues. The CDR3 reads CASTGGQETQYF. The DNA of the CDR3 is TGTGCCAGTACGGGTGGCCAAGAGACCCAGTACTTC.